The 4 T cell receptor beta chains reported below all come from one sample, sequenced in a study of T-cell memory formation after mild COVID-19. TCRdb reanalysed the 5' RACE reads using MiXCR and keeps one entry per CDR3 protein. This table holds about 470,000 distinct CDR3 sequences, roughly 23% found once. Material for sequencing was PBMCs or a T cell subset sorted from them (not recorded which). The source is an adult woman who had mild COVID-19 (a few samples of this study predate the infection). Cell type and time point are not known.

The table lists this clonotype with a count of one. The chain carries TRBV3-1 and TRBJ1-5; D gene unclear. Germline CDR1 and CDR2: LGHDT and YNNKEL (reference sequence). The V end was cut by 5 bases, the J end by 3 bases, with 8 bases between. The CDR3 has 13 residues. The CDR3 spells CASSKGHNQPQHF. The DNA for the CDR3 is TGTGCCAGCAGCAAGGGCCACAATCAGCCCCAGCATTTT.

This chain uses TRBV12-3 or TRBV12-4 with TRBJ1-5; D ambiguous. V lost 1 base, J lost 5 bases, and 9 bases lay in between. The CDR3 is 14 residues long. CDR3 coding DNA: TGTGCCAGCAGTTTAGTATCCTCAGATCAGCCCCAGCATTTT. Encoded protein: CASSLVSSDQPQHF.

The V gene is TRBV5-1, the J gene TRBJ2-3; TRBD2 matches at 9 bases. The V segment lost 6 bases and the J segment 2 bases; nucleotides outside the gene matches: 10. Germline V CDR1 and CDR2: SGHRS, YFSETQ. The CDR3 consists of 16 residues. CDR3 coding DNA: TGCGCCAGCATGGACGGGCGGGGGGGAACCACAGATACGCAGTATTTT. This encodes CASMDGRGGTTDTQYF. The full variable domain, completed using reference TRBV5-1 and TRBJ2-3, is KAGVTQTPRYLIKTRGQQVTLSCSPISGHRSVSWYQQTPGQGLQFLFEYFSETQRNKGNFPGRFSGRQFSNSRSEMNVSTLELGDSALYLCASMDGRGGTTDTQYFGPGTRLTVL.

The rearrangement joins TRBV4-3 to TRBJ2-7, with a possible D match to TRBD1 (6 bases). Germline V gives CDR1 LGHNA, CDR2 YSLEER. Trimming removed 0 bases from V and 2 bases from J, with 11 bases in between. The CDR3 has 15 amino acids. The CDR3 bases are TGCGCCAGCAGCCAAGATCGGACAGATCCCTACGAGCAGTACTTC. It translates to CASSQDRTDPYEQYF.